Shown below are 8 T cell receptor beta chains from a single sample sequenced in a study of blood T cell repertoires in COVID-19. The protocol was immunoSEQ multiplex PCR, while the TCRdb copy is restricted to in-frame clones and leaves out a portion. The table lists approximately 84,000 clones, approximately 82% of them singletons. Specimen: peripheral blood. These receptors were collected from a human donor in a cohort sampled during active COVID-19.

This clone has more than one count but fewer than ten. The chain has TRBV19 and TRBJ2-1; 9 bases are a match to TRBD2. Trimming cost V 3 bases and J 4 bases; bases outside gene matches: 10. Germline CDR1 is LNHDA and CDR2 is SQIVND (reference sequence). CDR3 length: 17 residues. The CDR3 reads CASSIQSTSGPYNEQFF. DNA for the CDR3: TGTGCCAGTAGTATCCAATCCACTAGCGGGCCTTACAATGAGCAGTTCTTC.

This clone has only one observation. This CDR3 reads CASKDPSGRDQETQYF. The CDR3 bases are TGTGCCAGCAAGGACCCTAGCGGGAGGGACCAAGAGACCCAGTACTTC. V usage is TRBV2 and J usage is TRBJ2-5; 12 positions match TRBD2. The CDR3 is made up of 16 amino acids. CDR1 SNHLY and CDR2 FYNNEI come from the germline V gene. J lost 0 bases, V lost 7 bases, and 6 bases had no gene match. The full variable domain, with the rest looked up from reference TRBV2 and TRBJ2-5, is EPEVTQTPSHQVTQMGQEVILRCVPISNHLYFYWYRQILGQKVEFLVSFYNNEISEKSEIFDDQFSVERPDGSNFTLKIRSTKLEDSAMYFCASKDPSGRDQETQYFGPGTRLLVL.

V usage is TRBV5-1 and J usage is TRBJ2-7; 8 nucleotides line up with TRBD1. The germline V gene has CDR1 SGHRS and CDR2 YFSETQ. This CDR3 is 15 amino acids long. J was trimmed by 3 bases and V by 0 bases; bases with no gene match: 5. CDR3 amino acids: CASSLVGQGDYEQYF. The CDR3, as DNA: TGCGCCAGCAGCTTGGTAGGACAGGGTGACTACGAGCAGTACTTC. The variable domain in full, completed from reference TRBV5-1 and TRBJ2-7, reads KAGVTQTPRYLIKTRGQQVTLSCSPISGHRSVSWYQQTPGQGLQFLFEYFSETQRNKGNFPGRFSGRQFSNSRSEMNVSTLELGDSALYLCASSLVGQGDYEQYFGPGTRLTVT.

The gene calls are TRBV3-1 (or the pseudogene TRBV3-2) and TRBJ2-7; weak D call: TRBD1 (6 bases). The CDR3 sequence is 13 residues long. Germline CDR1 and CDR2: LGHDT and YNNKEL (reference sequence). The ends were cut back, 3 bases at V and 4 bases at J, with 10 bases in the middle. The CDR3 here is CASSHGQQYEQYF. CDR3 DNA sequence: TGTGCCAGCAGCCACGGACAGCAGTACGAGCAGTACTTC.

The CDR3 nucleotides are TGTGCCACCAGCAGAGGACAGCGAGAGACCCAGTACTTC. It specifies CATSRGQRETQYF. The rearrangement links TRBV15 to TRBJ2-5, with D maybe TRBD1 (5 bases). CDR3 size: 13 residues. Trimming shortened V by 1 base and J by 4 bases, and 7 bases separated the two germline ends. Per the germline V gene, CDR1 is LNHNV and CDR2 is YYDKDF (reference sequence).

CDR3 residues: CASSPGTSDDTQYF. CDR3 nucleotide sequence: TGTGCCAGCAGCCCCGGGACTAGCGACGATACGCAGTATTTT. The V call is TRBV7-3, the J call TRBJ2-3; 10 bases map to TRBD2. V shed 5 bases, J shed 6 bases, and the junction held 5 bases outside the gene matches. Germline assignment: CDR1 SGHTA and CDR2 FQGTGA. CDR3 size: 14 residues.

The rearrangement joins TRBV5-6 to TRBJ1-1; 7 bases are shared with TRBD1. The CDR3 is made up of 13 amino acids. Unmatched junction bases numbered 3, after V lost 3 bases and J lost 4 bases. CDR1 is SGHDT, CDR2 YYEEEE, per germline. The chain's CDR3 is CASSWQGGTEAFF. In nucleotides, the CDR3 is TGTGCCAGCAGCTGGCAGGGGGGCACTGAAGCTTTCTTT.

The V gene is TRBV7-9, the J gene TRBJ2-1, with D maybe TRBD1 (5 bases). The V end was cut by 2 bases, the J end by 6 bases, with 11 bases between. The CDR3 loop spans 14 amino acids. The germline CDR1 and CDR2 sequences are SEHNR and FQNEAQ (reference sequence). As DNA, the CDR3 is TGTGCCAGCAGCTTATCAGGGTCGGCCAATGAGCAGTTCTTC. Its protein is CASSLSGSANEQFF.